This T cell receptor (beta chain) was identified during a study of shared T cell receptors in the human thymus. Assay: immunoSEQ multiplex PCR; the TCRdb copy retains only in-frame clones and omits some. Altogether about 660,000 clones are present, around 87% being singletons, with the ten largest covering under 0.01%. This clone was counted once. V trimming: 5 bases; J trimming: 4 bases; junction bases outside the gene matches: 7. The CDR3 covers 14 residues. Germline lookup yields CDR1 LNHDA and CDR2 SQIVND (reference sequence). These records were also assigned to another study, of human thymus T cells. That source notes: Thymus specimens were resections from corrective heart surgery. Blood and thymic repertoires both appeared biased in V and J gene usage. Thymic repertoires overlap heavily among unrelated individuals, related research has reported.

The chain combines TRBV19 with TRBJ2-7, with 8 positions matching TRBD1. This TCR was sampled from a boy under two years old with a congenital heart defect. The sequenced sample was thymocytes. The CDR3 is CASSPGTGVYEQYF. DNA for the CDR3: TGTGCCAGTAGTCCCGGGACAGGTGTTTACGAGCAGTACTTC.